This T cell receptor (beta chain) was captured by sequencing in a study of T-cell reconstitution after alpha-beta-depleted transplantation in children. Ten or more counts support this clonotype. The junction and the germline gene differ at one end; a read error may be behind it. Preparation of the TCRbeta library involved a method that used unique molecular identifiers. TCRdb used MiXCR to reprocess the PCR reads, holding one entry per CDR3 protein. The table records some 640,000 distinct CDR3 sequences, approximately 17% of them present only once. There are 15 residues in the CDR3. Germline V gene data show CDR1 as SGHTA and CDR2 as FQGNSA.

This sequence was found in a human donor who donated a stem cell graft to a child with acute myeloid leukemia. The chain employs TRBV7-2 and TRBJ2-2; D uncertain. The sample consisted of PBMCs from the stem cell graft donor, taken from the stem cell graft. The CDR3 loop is CASSLGGVNTGELFF. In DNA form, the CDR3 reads TGTGCCAGCAGTTTAGGTGGGGTCAACACCGGGGAGCTGTTTTTT.